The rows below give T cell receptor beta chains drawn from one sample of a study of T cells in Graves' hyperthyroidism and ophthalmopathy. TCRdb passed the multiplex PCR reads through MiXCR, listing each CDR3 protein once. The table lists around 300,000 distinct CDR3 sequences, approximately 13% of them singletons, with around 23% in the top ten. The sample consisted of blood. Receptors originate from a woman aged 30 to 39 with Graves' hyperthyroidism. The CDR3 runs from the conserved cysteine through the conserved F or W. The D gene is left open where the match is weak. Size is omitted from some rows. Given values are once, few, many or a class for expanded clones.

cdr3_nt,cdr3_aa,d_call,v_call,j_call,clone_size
TGTGCCAGCAGCGCCTTCCCGGGGGACAGGGACGAGACCCAGTACTTC,CASSAFPGDRDETQYF,TRBD1,TRBV9,TRBJ2-5,few
TGTGCCAGCAGTACGTCAGATATCCTTCAGCCCCAGCATTTT,CASSTSDILQPQHF,.,TRBV28,TRBJ1-5,many
TGTGCCAGCAGCCGGATTGGCCGGGAGCCTTTAGATGAGCAGTTCTTC,CASSRIGREPLDEQFF,.,TRBV11-1,TRBJ2-1,many
TGCAGTGCCCGCCCCGGGACGGTCTATAATTCACCCCTCCACTTT,CSARPGTVYNSPLHF,.,TRBV20-1,TRBJ1-6,few
TGCAGCGTCGCAGCTATAGCTTCCGGTGAGCAGTTCTTC,CSVAAIASGEQFF,.,TRBV29-1,TRBJ2-1,few
TGTGCCAGCAGTTACTTCCGGAGGGTTGACCTATACAATGAGCAGTTCTTC,CASSYFRRVDLYNEQFF,.,TRBV6-8,TRBJ2-1,many
TGTGCCAGCAGTTTGACAGCGGGAGGCATAGCCTACGATGAGCAGTTCTTC,CASSLTAGGIAYDEQFF,TRBD2,TRBV28,TRBJ2-1,many
TGTGCCAGCAGCTTAGATTTATTCGGGAAGGACTGGATGGGTTACGAGCAGTACTTC,CASSLDLFGKDWMGYEQYF,.,TRBV11-2,TRBJ2-7,many
TGCGCCAGCAGCTCCGGACTAGCGGGAGGCCAAGAGACCCAGTACTTC,CASSSGLAGGQETQYF,TRBD2,TRBV5-1,TRBJ2-5,few
TGTGCCAGCAGCTTAGAGGGGGGGACGGCCTACGAGCAGTACTTC,CASSLEGGTAYEQYF,.,TRBV7-2,TRBJ2-7,many
TGTGCCTGGAGTGTACGGGGACAGGGGGCGAGGCAGCCCCAGCATTTT,CAWSVRGQGARQPQHF,TRBD1,TRBV30,TRBJ1-5,.
TGTGCCAGCACGAAGGATGGGGACAGGGCACGAAACACCATATATTTT,CASTKDGDRARNTIYF,TRBD1,TRBV7-9,TRBJ1-3,many
TGTGCCAGCAGCTTAGCCGGACTAGCGAACGAGCAGTACTTC,CASSLAGLANEQYF,TRBD2,TRBV7-9,TRBJ2-7,.
TGTGCCAGCAGCCGATGGGGAGACAGATACAATGAGCAGTTCTTC,CASSRWGDRYNEQFF,.,TRBV14,TRBJ2-1,.
TGTGCCAGCAGCTTAGTCGGAACAGGGTTCCGCAATCAGCCCCAGCATTTT,CASSLVGTGFRNQPQHF,.,TRBV7-2,TRBJ1-5,few
TGTGCCAGCAGCTTAGTTACCGGGTACGAGCAGTTCTTC,CASSLVTGYEQFF,.,TRBV7-2,TRBJ2-1,many
TGTGCCAGCAGAGAGAGCAGGGTAGGGACTTCCTACGAGCAGTACTTC,CASRESRVGTSYEQYF,.,TRBV6-1,TRBJ2-7,.
TGTGCCAGTAGTATGGGTAGTATAAGATCGACAACCACCTATGGCTACACCTTC,CASSMGSIRSTTTYGYTF,.,TRBV19,TRBJ1-2,many
TGTGCCAGCAGTGAACTAGCGGGGCTCACAGATACGCAGTATTTT,CASSELAGLTDTQYF,TRBD2,TRBV7-2,TRBJ2-3,many
TGCGCCAGCAGCCGACAGGGGATCTCCTACAATGAGCAGTTCTTC,CASSRQGISYNEQFF,TRBD1,TRBV5-1,TRBJ2-1,.
TGTGCCTGGAGACATAGCGGGAAGGGAGGAGATACGCAGTATTTT,CAWRHSGKGGDTQYF,TRBD2,TRBV30,TRBJ2-3,few
TGTGCCAGCAGCTTAGTTGCCGGGAAGCCAGGGCAGTTCTTC,CASSLVAGKPGQFF,.,TRBV7-9,TRBJ2-1,many
TGCAGCGTTGCCGGCGTGCTGAATGAAAAACTGGTTTTT,CSVAGVLNEKLVF,.,TRBV29-1,TRBJ1-4,.
TGTGCCAGCCGGGACAGCAACACCGGGGAGCTGTTTTTT,CASRDSNTGELFF,TRBD1,TRBV28,TRBJ2-2,many
TGTGCCAGCAGTTTATCAGGGACTAGCGGGAGAGGGGAGACCCAGTACTTC,CASSLSGTSGRGETQYF,TRBD2,TRBV27,TRBJ2-5,.
TGTGCCAGCAGCCCCCTCGGACTAGGTCGGTTCTTC,CASSPLGLGRFF,TRBD2,TRBV28,TRBJ2-1,.
TGTGCCAGCAGCTTGGGACTAGCGGGAGTTGGAAATGAGCAGTTCTTC,CASSLGLAGVGNEQFF,TRBD2,TRBV5-4,TRBJ2-1,few
TGCAGCGTCCTGGGGGGGGAGCAGTACTTC,CSVLGGEQYF,TRBD2,TRBV29-1,TRBJ2-7,many
TGCAGCGTCGTGGGGACTAGCGTGTTGGGAGGTGAGCAGTTCTTC,CSVVGTSVLGGEQFF,TRBD2,TRBV29-1,TRBJ2-1,.
TGTGCCAGCAGTCGACCCTTGGAGACCCAGTACTTC,CASSRPLETQYF,.,TRBV6-1,TRBJ2-5,many
TGTGCCAGCAGCCAAGCCGGACAGGGGATGGACATTCAGTACTTC,CASSQAGQGMDIQYF,TRBD1,TRBV14,TRBJ2-4,many
TGTGCCAGCAGTTACGGACAGGGTCGCGCAGATACGCAGTATTTT,CASSYGQGRADTQYF,TRBD1,TRBV6-2/TRBV6-3,TRBJ2-3,.
TGCAGTAACAGGCTCCAAGAGACCCAGTACTTC,CSNRLQETQYF,.,TRBV20-1,TRBJ2-5,.
TGCGCCAGCAGCCAAGATCGCTTTGGGCAGGAACTCACAGATACGCAGTATTTT,CASSQDRFGQELTDTQYF,.,TRBV4-3,TRBJ2-3,.
TGTGCCAGCAGCCCTGGGACTAGCGGGGGAAGCTCCTACGAGCAGTACTTC,CASSPGTSGGSSYEQYF,TRBD2,TRBV12-3/TRBV12-4,TRBJ2-7,many
TGTGCCAGCAGCTTAGTAGGGGTGAGCACTGAAGCTTTCTTT,CASSLVGVSTEAFF,.,TRBV7-8,TRBJ1-1,.
TGTGCCAGCACTCGCGGGGAGACCCAGTACTTC,CASTRGETQYF,.,TRBV12-3/TRBV12-4,TRBJ2-5,many
TGTGCCAGCAGCCCATTCTCCACAGGAAGAGAGACCCAGTACTTC,CASSPFSTGRETQYF,.,TRBV3-1,TRBJ2-5,.
TGTGCCAGCAGTGAGAGCGGGGTCTACAATGAGCAGTTCTTC,CASSESGVYNEQFF,TRBD2,TRBV6-1,TRBJ2-1,.
TGTGCCAGTAGTAACCCGACTAGCCCCTACGAGCAGCACTTC,CASSNPTSPYEQHF,TRBD2,TRBV19,TRBJ2-7,.
TGTGCCAGCGGGATGAGGCACGAGCAGTACTTC,CASGMRHEQYF,.,TRBV7-2,TRBJ2-7,few
TGTGCCAGCAGTTACTGGTCTAGCATAGGCCCCGGGGAGCTGTTTTTT,CASSYWSSIGPGELFF,.,TRBV6-2/TRBV6-3,TRBJ2-2,few
TGTGCCAGCAGTTCGGGCGGACAGGGGGCAGGTCAGCCCCAGCATTTT,CASSSGGQGAGQPQHF,TRBD1,TRBV28,TRBJ1-5,.
TGTGCCTGGAGTGCCGGGACAGGGTATGAGCAGTTCTTC,CAWSAGTGYEQFF,TRBD1,TRBV30,TRBJ2-1,many
TGTGCCAGCAGTGGGGGCCCCTACTCTGGGGCCAACGTCCTGACTTTC,CASSGGPYSGANVLTF,.,TRBV6-2/TRBV6-3,TRBJ2-6,few
TGTGCCAGCAGCGCTGGAAACACCATATATTTT,CASSAGNTIYF,.,TRBV7-2,TRBJ1-3,.
TGTGCCAGCAGTTTCCTTCACATCGGGGAGCAGTACTTC,CASSFLHIGEQYF,.,TRBV28,TRBJ2-7,.
TGCGCCAGCAGCCAATCGTCCTGGGGGAACACTGAAGCTTTCTTT,CASSQSSWGNTEAFF,.,TRBV5-1,TRBJ1-1,many